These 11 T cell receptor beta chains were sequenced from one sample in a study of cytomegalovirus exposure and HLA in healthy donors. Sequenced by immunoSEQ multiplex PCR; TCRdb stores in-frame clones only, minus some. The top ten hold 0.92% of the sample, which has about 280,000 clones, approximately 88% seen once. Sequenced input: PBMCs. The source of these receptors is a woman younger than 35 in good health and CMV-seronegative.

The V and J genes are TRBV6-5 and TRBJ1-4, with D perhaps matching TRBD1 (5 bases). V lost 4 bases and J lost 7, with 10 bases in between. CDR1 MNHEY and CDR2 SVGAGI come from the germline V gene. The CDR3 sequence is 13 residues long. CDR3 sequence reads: CASSSGWTEKLFF. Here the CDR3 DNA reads TGTGCCAGCAGTTCAGGGTGGACTGAAAAACTGTTTTTT.

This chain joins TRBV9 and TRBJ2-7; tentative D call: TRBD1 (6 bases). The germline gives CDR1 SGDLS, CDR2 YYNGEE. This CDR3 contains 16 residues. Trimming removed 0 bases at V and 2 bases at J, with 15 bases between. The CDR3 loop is CASSVATGAGAYEQYF. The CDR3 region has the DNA TGTGCCAGCAGCGTAGCTACCGGGGCAGGGGCCTACGAGCAGTACTTC.

CDR3 in amino acids: CASSLERDAYNEQFF. CDR3 bases: TGTGCCAGCAGCTTAGAGCGGGACGCGTACAATGAGCAGTTCTTC. The chain is built from TRBV11-3 and TRBJ2-1, with D possibly matching TRBD2 (6 bases). CDR1 and CDR2 (germline): SGHNT, YENEEA. V lost 0 bases and J lost 4, with 10 bases in between. This CDR3 is 15 amino acids long.

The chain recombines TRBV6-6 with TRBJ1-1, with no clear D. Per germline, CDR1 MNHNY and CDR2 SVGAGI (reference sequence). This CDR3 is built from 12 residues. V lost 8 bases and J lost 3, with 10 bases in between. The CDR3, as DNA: TGTGCCAGCGGGCCAAGAGACACTGAAGCTTTCTTT. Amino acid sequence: CASGPRDTEAFF.

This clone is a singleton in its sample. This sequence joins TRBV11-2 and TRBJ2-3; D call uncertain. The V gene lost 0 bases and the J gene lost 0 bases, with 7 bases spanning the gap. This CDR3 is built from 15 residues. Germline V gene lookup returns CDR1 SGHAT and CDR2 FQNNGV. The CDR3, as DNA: TGTGCCAGCAGCTTAGAAGGAGCTAGCACAGATACGCAGTATTTT. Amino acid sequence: CASSLEGASTDTQYF.

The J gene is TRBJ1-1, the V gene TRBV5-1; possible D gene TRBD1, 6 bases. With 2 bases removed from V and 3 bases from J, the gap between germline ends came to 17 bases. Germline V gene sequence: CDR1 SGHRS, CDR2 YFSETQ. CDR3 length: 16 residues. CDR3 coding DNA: TGCGCCAGCAGCTTAGGGACACAATTGAGGGACACTGAAGCTTTCTTT. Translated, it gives CASSLGTQLRDTEAFF.

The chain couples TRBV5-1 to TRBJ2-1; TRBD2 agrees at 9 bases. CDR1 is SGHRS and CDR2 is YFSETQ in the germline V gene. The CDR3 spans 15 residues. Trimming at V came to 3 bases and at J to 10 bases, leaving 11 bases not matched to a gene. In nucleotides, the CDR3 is TGCGCCAGCAGCTCACCTGCGGGAGGGACTGGGGAGCAGTTCTTC. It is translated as CASSSPAGGTGEQFF.

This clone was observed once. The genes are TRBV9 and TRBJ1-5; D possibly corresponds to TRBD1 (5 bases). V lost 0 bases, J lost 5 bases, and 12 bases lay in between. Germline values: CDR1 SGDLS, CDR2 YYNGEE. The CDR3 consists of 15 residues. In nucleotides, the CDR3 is TGTGCCAGCAGCGTAGGGGGCAGAGCCGATCAGCCCCAGCATTTT. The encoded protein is CASSVGGRADQPQHF.

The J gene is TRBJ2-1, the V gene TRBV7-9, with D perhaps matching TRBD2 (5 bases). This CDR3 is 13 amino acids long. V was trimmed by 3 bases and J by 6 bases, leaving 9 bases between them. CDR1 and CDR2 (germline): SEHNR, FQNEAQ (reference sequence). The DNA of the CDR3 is TGTGCCAGCAGCTTGAGCGGAGGCAATGAGCAGTTCTTC. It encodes CASSLSGGNEQFF. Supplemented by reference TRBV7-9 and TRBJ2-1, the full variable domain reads DTGVSQNPRHKITKRGQNVTFRCDPISEHNRLYWYRQTLGQGPEFLTYFQNEAQLEKSRLLSDRFSAERPKGSFSTLEIQRTEQGDSAMYLCASSLSGGNEQFFGPGTRLTVL.

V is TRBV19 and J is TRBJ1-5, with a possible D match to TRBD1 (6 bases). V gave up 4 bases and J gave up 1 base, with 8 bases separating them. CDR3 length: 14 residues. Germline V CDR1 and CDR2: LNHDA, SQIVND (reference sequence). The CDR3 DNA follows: TGTGCCAGTAGTACCACAGGGAGCAATCAGCCCCAGCATTTT. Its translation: CASSTTGSNQPQHF.

CDR3 coding DNA: TGTGCCAGCAGCTCATCCAGGGAAGCGCACTATGGCTACACCTTC. It specifies CASSSSREAHYGYTF. This chain uses TRBV5-4 with TRBJ1-2, with D possibly being TRBD1 (5 bases). Trimming left V 3 bases short and J 3 bases short, with 15 bases between. The CDR3 is 15 residues long. Germline CDR1 is SGHNT and CDR2 is YYREEE (reference sequence). Full variable domain (rest looked up from reference TRBV5-4 and TRBJ1-2): ETGVTQSPTHLIKTRGQQVTLRCSSQSGHNTVSWYQQALGQGPQFIFQYYREEENGRGNFPPRFSGLQFPNYSSELNVNALELDDSALYLCASSSSREAHYGYTFGSGTRLTVV.